This T cell receptor beta chain is drawn from a study of metastatic and nonmetastatic thyroid tumors. All patients were untreated before thyroid surgery. This clone has ten or more counts. With MiXCR, TCRdb reprocessed the PCR reads. Here the sample spans tens of thousands of clones, about 20% being singletons. The sample consisted of blood. The clonotype was recovered from a female donor with papillary thyroid cancer or a benign thyroid nodule (not recorded which). Some clones in this sample may be carry-over from other donors' samples.

CDR3 sequence: CASSELTLSTDTQYF. The CDR3 DNA reads TGTGCCAGCAGTGAGTTGACACTTAGCACAGATACGCAGTATTTT. The genes are TRBV27 and TRBJ2-3; D unresolved. The V gene lost 5 bases and the J gene lost 0 bases, with 12 bases spanning the gap. Germline CDR1 and CDR2: MNHEY and SMNVEV (reference sequence). This CDR3 is 15 amino acids long.